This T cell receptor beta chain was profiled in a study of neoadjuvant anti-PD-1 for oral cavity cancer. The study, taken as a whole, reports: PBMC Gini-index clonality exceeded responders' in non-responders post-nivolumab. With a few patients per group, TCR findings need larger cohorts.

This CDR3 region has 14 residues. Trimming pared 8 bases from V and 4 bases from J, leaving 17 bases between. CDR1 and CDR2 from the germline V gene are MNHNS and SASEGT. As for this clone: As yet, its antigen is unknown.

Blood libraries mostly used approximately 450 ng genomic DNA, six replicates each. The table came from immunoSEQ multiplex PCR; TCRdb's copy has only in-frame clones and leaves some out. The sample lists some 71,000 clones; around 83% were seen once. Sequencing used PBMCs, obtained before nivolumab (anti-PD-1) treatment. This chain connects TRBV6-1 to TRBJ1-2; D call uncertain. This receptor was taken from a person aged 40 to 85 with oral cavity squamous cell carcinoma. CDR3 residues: CASLSKNPLYGYTF. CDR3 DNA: TGTGCCAGCCTATCTAAGAACCCCCTCTATGGCTACACCTTC.